The subject of this entry is one T cell receptor (beta chain). The sample belongs to a study of cytomegalovirus exposure and HLA in healthy donors. 60 Vbeta and 13 Jbeta primers were used in PCR. Some clones are missing from TCRdb's copy, which holds only in-frame ones; the method was immunoSEQ multiplex PCR. This table has 95,000 to 100,000 clones, 75% to 90% appearing once. Trimming removed 1 base at V and 3 bases at J, with 8 bases between. CDR1 is LGHNA, CDR2 YNFKEQ, per germline. The CDR3 consists of 14 residues. The chain is built from TRBV4-2 and TRBJ2-3; tentative D call: TRBD2 (5 bases). This TCR came from a young man in good health and CMV-seronegative. The sequencing input was PBMCs. The CDR3 protein is CASSQGGSTDTQYF. Written as DNA, the CDR3 is TGTGCCAGCAGCCAAGGAGGGAGTACAGATACGCAGTATTTT.